The sequence of this T cell receptor beta chain was determined in a study of blood T cells in healthy people across ages. This CDR3 contains 15 residues. The sample holds one count of this clonotype. A sample-barcoded 5' primer and a J-beta primer mix were used in a second PCR of roughly 7 to 11 cycles. All samples yielded 3 million or more CDR3-containing paired-end reads. Via MiXCR, TCRdb re-called the 5' RACE reads, giving one row per CDR3 protein. Of roughly 1.6 million distinct CDR3 sequences in the sample, about 31% were seen once. Peripheral blood samples of 9 to 10 milliliters were drawn from each donor.

The chain carries TRBV12-3 or TRBV12-4 and TRBJ2-4, with TRBD2 as a possible D gene (5 bases). The DNA end favors TRBJ2-5, so the J call may be wrong. The receptor comes from a woman younger than 45 in good health. Sequencing was done on a sample of blood. The CDR3 nucleotides read TGTGCCAGCAGTGGTCGGAGGACGTACCAAGAGACCCAGTACTTC. It encodes CASSGRRTYQETQYF.